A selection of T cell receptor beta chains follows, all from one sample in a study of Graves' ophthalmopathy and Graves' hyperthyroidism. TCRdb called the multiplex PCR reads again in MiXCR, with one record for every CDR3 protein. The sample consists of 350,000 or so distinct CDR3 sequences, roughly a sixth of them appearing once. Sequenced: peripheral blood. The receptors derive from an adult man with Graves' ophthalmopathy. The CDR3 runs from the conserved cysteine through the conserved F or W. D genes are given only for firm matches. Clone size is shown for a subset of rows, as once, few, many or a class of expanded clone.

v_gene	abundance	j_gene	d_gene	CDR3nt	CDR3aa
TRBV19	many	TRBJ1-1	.	TGTGCCAGTAGTAACGCCTACGAGGTGAACACTGAAGCTTTCTTT	CASSNAYEVNTEAFF
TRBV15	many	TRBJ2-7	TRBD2	TGTGCCACCAGCAGACCAATAGCGGGACCTTCCGCCCTCGGACTCGAGCAGTACTTC	CATSRPIAGPSALGLEQYF
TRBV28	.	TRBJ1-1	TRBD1	TGTGCCATGACGACAGGGATGAACACTGAAGCTCTCTTT	CAMTTGMNTEALF
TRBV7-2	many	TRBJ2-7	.	TGTGCCAGCAGCTTGGCAGGGCGTTTATACGAGCAGTACTTC	CASSLAGRLYEQYF
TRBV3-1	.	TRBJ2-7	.	TGTGCCAGCAGCCAATATGGTAACGAGCAGTACTTC	CASSQYGNEQYF
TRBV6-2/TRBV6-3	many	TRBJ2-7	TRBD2	TGTGCCACCCGACGGGGACTAGGCACCTACGAGCAGTACTTC	CATRRGLGTYEQYF
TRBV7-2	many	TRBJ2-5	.	TGTGCCAGCAGCGTCTACATCTCACAAGAGACCCAGTACTTC	CASSVYISQETQYF
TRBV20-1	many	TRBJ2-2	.	TGCAGTGCTAGACCGGGAGCCGGGGAGCTGTTTTTT	CSARPGAGELFF
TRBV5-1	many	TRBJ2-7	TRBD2	TGCGCCAGCAGAACCGGGACTAGCGGGAGAAGAGCCTACGAGCAGTACTTC	CASRTGTSGRRAYEQYF
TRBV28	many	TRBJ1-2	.	TGTGCCAGCAGCCCCCCAGGGGAGGGCTATGGCTACACCTTC	CASSPPGEGYGYTF
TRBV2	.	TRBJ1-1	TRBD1	TGTGCCAGCACTGGGACAGGGAAGACTGAAGCTTTCTTT	CASTGTGKTEAFF
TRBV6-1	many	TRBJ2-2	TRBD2	TGTGCCAGCAGTGAAGTAGCGGGGGGGCTGATGGACACCGGGGAGCTGTTTTTT	CASSEVAGGLMDTGELFF
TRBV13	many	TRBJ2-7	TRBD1	TGTGCCAGCAGCTTAGGCAGGGGGACCTACGAGCAGTACTTC	CASSLGRGTYEQYF
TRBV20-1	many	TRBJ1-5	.	TGCAGTGCCATTAAGACCGGGACATTTCAGCCCCAGCATTTT	CSAIKTGTFQPQHF
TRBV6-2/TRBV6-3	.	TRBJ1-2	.	TGTGTCAGCAGACAGTATGGCTACAACTTC	CVSRQYGYNF
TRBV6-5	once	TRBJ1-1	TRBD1	TGTGCCAGCAGTTACGGGTCCGGCAGGGGGCTAGGTGAAGCTTTCTTT	CASSYGSGRGLGEAFF
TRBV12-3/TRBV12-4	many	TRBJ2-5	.	TGTGCCAGCAGTTTTGATGACCAAGAGACCCAGTACTTC	CASSFDDQETQYF
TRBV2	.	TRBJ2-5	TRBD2	TGTGCCAGCGAACTAGCGGGAGGGGAGACCCAGTACTTC	CASELAGGETQYF
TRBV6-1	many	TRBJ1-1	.	TGTGCCAGCAACCGGGACGGAACGAACACTGAAGCTTTCTTT	CASNRDGTNTEAFF
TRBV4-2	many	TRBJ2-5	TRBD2	TGTGCCAGCAGCCACGGACTAGGAAAGAGCGGAGAAGAGACCCAGTACTTC	CASSHGLGKSGEETQYF
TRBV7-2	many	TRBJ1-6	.	TGTGCCAGCAGCTTAGGGGGGGGGACTTCCTCACCCCTCCACTTT	CASSLGGGTSSPLHF
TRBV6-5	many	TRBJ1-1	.	TGTGCCAGCAGTTACGTGAACAGCAACACTGAAGCTTTCTTT	CASSYVNSNTEAFF
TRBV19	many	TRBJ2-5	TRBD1	TGTGCCAGTAGTAAACAGGGACAGGGGCAAGAGACCCAGTACTTC	CASSKQGQGQETQYF
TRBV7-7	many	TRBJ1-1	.	TGTGCTAGCAGCAGGGAACTGAACACTGAAGCTTTCTTT	CASSRELNTEAFF
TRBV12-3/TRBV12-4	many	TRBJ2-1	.	TGTGCCAGCAGTACATACAACAATGAGCAGTTCTTC	CASSTYNNEQFF
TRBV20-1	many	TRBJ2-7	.	TGCAGTGCTACCCTACCTAGCGCCACCTACGAGCAGTACTTC	CSATLPSATYEQYF
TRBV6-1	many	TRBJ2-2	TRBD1	TGTGCCAGCAGGCGGACAGGAGCGAACACCGGGGAGCTGTTTTTT	CASRRTGANTGELFF
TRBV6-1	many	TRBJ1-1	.	TGTGCCAGCAGTGAAGCAAATCCTGAAGCTTTCTTT	CASSEANPEAFF
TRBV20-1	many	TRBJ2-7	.	TGCAGTGCTAGGCCGGGGTCTCCGTACGAGCAGTACTTC	CSARPGSPYEQYF
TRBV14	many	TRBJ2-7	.	TGTGCCGCACCGTCGGGGCTCGAGCAGTACTTC	CAAPSGLEQYF
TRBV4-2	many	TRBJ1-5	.	TGTGCCAGCAGCCAGATGGACAGCAGAAGCAATCAGCCCCAGCATTTT	CASSQMDSRSNQPQHF
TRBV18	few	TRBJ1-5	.	TGTGCCAGCTCACTCGTGGGCCCCACTAATAGCAATCAGCCCCAGCATTTT	CASSLVGPTNSNQPQHF
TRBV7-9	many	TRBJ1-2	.	TGTGCCAGCAGCTTTTGGCCGACTAACTATGGCTACACCTTC	CASSFWPTNYGYTF
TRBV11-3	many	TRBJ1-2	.	TGTGCCAGCAGCTTAGGGGGGCCTACGACTAACTATGGCTACACCTTC	CASSLGGPTTNYGYTF
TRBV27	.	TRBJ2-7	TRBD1	TGTGCCAGCAGTCCACGCACCGGGACAGGGGGCGAGCAGTACTTC	CASSPRTGTGGEQYF
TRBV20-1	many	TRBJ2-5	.	TGCAGTGCTAGAGATAAACGGCGGGGCTCCGAAGAGACCCAGTACTTC	CSARDKRRGSEETQYF
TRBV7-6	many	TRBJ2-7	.	TGTGCCAGCAGCTTAGAACCCCCCGGGACAACTACCTACGAGCAGTACTTC	CASSLEPPGTTTYEQYF
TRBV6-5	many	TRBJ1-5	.	TGTGCCAGCAGTTACCCTAGACAGAGGGGTTTTGGGCCCCAGCATTTT	CASSYPRQRGFGPQHF
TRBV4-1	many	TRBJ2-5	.	TGCGCCAGCAGCCACCCTCGCGGAGAGACCCAGTACTTC	CASSHPRGETQYF
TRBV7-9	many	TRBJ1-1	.	TGTGCCAGCAGCCCCCGGTCGGTGAACACTGAAGCTTTCTTT	CASSPRSVNTEAFF
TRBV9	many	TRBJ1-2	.	TGTGCCAGCAGCGTAGCTCTAGGCTATGGCTACACCTTC	CASSVALGYGYTF
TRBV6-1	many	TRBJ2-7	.	TGTGCCAGCAGTGAAGAGGAGGCTAACCCCTCCTACGAGCAGTACTTC	CASSEEEANPSYEQYF
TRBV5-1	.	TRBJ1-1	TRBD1	TGCGCCAGCAGCTGGGATTACAGGGGGCGCAGCACTAAAGCTTTCTTT	CASSWDYRGRSTKAFF
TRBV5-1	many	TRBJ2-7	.	TGCGCCAGCAGCTTGGTGGGGATGGAGCAGTACTTC	CASSLVGMEQYF
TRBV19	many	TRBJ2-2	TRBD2	TGTGCCAGTAGTATCATCCTGGCTAGCGGGAGGGCCGCGGCCGGGGAGCTGTTTTTT	CASSIILASGRAAAGELFF
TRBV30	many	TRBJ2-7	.	TGTGCCTGGAGTCTCACAGTTTCCTACGAGCAGTACTTC	CAWSLTVSYEQYF
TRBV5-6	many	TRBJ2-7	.	TGTGCCAGCAGCTTGGCCGCAGGGTCAACGTCCTACGAGCAGTACTTC	CASSLAAGSTSYEQYF
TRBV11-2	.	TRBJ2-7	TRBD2	TGTGCCAGCAGCTTAGCTCGCGGGAGGGCGGACGAGCAGTACTTC	CASSLARGRADEQYF
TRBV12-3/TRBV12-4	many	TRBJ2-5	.	TGTGCCAGCAGTTTAAGGGACCCGGGAGAGACCCAGTACTTC	CASSLRDPGETQYF
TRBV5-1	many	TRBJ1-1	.	TGCGCCAGCAGCTTGGATCCGATTCCGAACACTGAAGCTTTCTTT	CASSLDPIPNTEAFF